These 21 T cell receptor beta chains were all obtained from the same sample, sequenced in a study of CD4 T cell repertoires in COVID-19. TCRdb's copy holds only in-frame clones and misses some; the assay was immunoSEQ multiplex PCR. The table records 60,000 to 90,000 clones, 83% of them present only once. The sample here was CD4+ T cells from peripheral blood, taken after recovery from COVID-19. The receptors were gathered from a human donor who had COVID-19.

CDR3 nucleotides: TGTGCCAGCTCACCAGGCTCCTACGAGCAGTACTTC. Its translation is CASSPGSYEQYF. The genes are TRBV18 and TRBJ2-7; no clear D. V was cut by 2 bases and J by 0 bases, with 2 bases left in between. Germline assignment: CDR1 KGHSH and CDR2 LQKENI. The CDR3 consists of 12 residues.

CDR3 in DNA: TGTGCCAGTACCCGGCGACGGGTGGGACAGGGCATGGGAAATTCACCCCTCCACTTT. Its translation is CASTRRRVGQGMGNSPLHF. This chain joins TRBV19 and TRBJ1-6, with TRBD1 matching over 9 bases. After removal of 7 bases from V and 7 bases from J, the junction contained 20 bases not matched to a gene. The germline CDR1 and CDR2 sequences are LNHDA and SQIVND (reference sequence). The CDR3 totals 19 residues.

The rearrangement joins TRBV7-9 to TRBJ2-3; D is ambiguous. V gave up 1 base and J gave up 3 bases, with 11 bases separating them. Germline CDR1 is SEHNR and CDR2 is FQNEAQ (reference sequence). The CDR3 runs 15 residues. CDR3 sequence (DNA): TGTGCCAGCAGCTTAGTCCAAGGGATAACAGATACGCAGTATTTT. Its translation: CASSLVQGITDTQYF.

The chain couples TRBV10-1 to TRBJ2-7, with 9 bases lining up with TRBD2. The CDR3 loop spans 14 amino acids. Germline-derived CDR1 and CDR2 are WNHNN and SYGVQD (reference sequence). V shed 2 bases and J 5 bases; nucleotides not matched to a gene: 4. The CDR3 sequence is CASSEAGGPDEQYF. CDR3 nucleotide sequence: TGCGCCAGCAGTGAGGCGGGAGGGCCGGACGAGCAGTACTTC.

V and J are TRBV18 and TRBJ2-1, with 9 positions matching TRBD1. This CDR3 has 17 residues. Germline trimming cut 6 bases from V and 9 bases from J; bases unmatched to any gene: 18. Per germline, CDR1 KGHSH and CDR2 LQKENI. DNA of the CDR3: TGTGCCAGCTCCTTCGTACCGGGACAGGGCGAGGTTGGTGAGCAGTTCTTC. This codes for CASSFVPGQGEVGEQFF.

The CDR3 region is CASSLTGHTEAFF. The CDR3 DNA sequence: TGTGCCAGCAGCTTGACAGGACACACTGAAGCTTTCTTT. The chain is built from TRBV11-2 and TRBJ1-1; D perhaps matches TRBD1 (6 bases). The CDR3 extends over 13 amino acids. The germline CDR1 and CDR2 sequences are SGHAT and FQNNGV. V lost 3 bases and J 3 bases, leaving 8 bases between the germline ends.

The V and J genes are TRBV29-1 and TRBJ2-5, with a possible D match to TRBD1 (5 bases). Germline V gene lookup returns CDR1 SQVTM and CDR2 ANQGSEA. The CDR3 runs 13 residues. V lost 4 bases and J 3 bases, leaving 12 bases between the germline ends. This CDR3 reads CSVGGQGKETQYF. Here the CDR3 DNA reads TGCAGCGTTGGCGGCCAGGGAAAAGAGACCCAGTACTTC.

This clone was seen many times. The chain combines TRBV19 with TRBJ2-6; TRBD1 agrees at 7 bases. CDR3 size: 16 residues. V dropped 5 bases and J dropped 2; count of bases not matched to a gene: 6. The germline V gene has CDR1 LNHDA and CDR2 SQIVND (reference sequence). The CDR3 spells CASSPRTGAGANVLTF. The CDR3 DNA follows: TGTGCCAGTAGTCCACGTACAGGGGCTGGGGCCAACGTCCTGACTTTC.

The chain couples TRBV28 to TRBJ1-1; 7 nucleotides agree with TRBD1. V was pared by 5 bases and J by 5 bases, with 11 bases of the junction left unmatched. Germline lookup yields CDR1 MDHEN and CDR2 SYDVKM. The CDR3 spans 15 residues. The CDR3 region is CASSPPRQGGTEAFF. Here the CDR3 DNA reads TGTGCCAGCAGTCCTCCGAGACAGGGAGGGACTGAAGCTTTCTTT.

The chain combines TRBV19 with TRBJ2-7; perhaps TRBD1 as D (5 bases). The CDR3 covers 13 residues. Germline lookup yields CDR1 LNHDA and CDR2 SQIVND (reference sequence). The V end was cut by 5 bases, the J end by 3 bases, with 11 bases between. DNA for the CDR3: TGTGCCAGTAGTGCCACAGGTCGCTACGAGCAGTACTTC. Translating gives CASSATGRYEQYF.

The V and J genes are TRBV5-5 and TRBJ1-2; TRBD1 matches 8 bases. J lost 6 bases, V lost 2 bases, and 3 bases had no gene match. Germline lookup yields CDR1 SGHKS and CDR2 YYEKEE (reference sequence). The CDR3 is 13 amino acids. The CDR3 DNA is TGTGCCAGCAGCTTTCAGGGGGCAAATGGCTACACCTTC. Protein product: CASSFQGANGYTF.

The rearrangement joins TRBV7-9 to TRBJ1-1; D is uncertain. The V gene's germline CDR1 is SEHNR and CDR2 FQNEAQ (reference sequence). The V and J ends lost 3 bases and 6 bases respectively, with 11 bases between them. The CDR3 contains 13 residues. CDR3 sequence reads: CASSFSQFAEAFF. CDR3 bases: TGTGCCAGCAGCTTCAGTCAGTTCGCTGAAGCTTTCTTT.

This chain links TRBV6-1 with TRBJ1-2, with TRBD1 as a possible D gene (5 bases). The CDR3 contains 15 residues. Germline values: CDR1 MNHNS, CDR2 SASEGT. Trimming cost V 2 bases and J 1 base, with 11 bases left between them. CDR3 bases: TGTGCCAGCAGTGAAAGAGGGACCTTTAACTATGGCTACACCTTC. Translating it yields CASSERGTFNYGYTF.

This chain connects TRBV10-3 to TRBJ2-7; maybe TRBD1 (5 bases). Between the trimmed V and J ends, which lost 0 bases and 1 base, there was a span of 10 bases. Germline V gives CDR1 ENHRY, CDR2 SYGVKD. This CDR3 is built from 15 residues. CDR3 bases: TGTGCCATCAGTGAGTCGGCAGGGAATTCCTACGAGCAGTACTTC. This translates into CAISESAGNSYEQYF.

This chain connects TRBV5-1 to TRBJ1-2; a possible D gene is TRBD1 (5 bases). Per the germline V gene, CDR1 is SGHRS and CDR2 is YFSETQ. The CDR3 consists of 13 residues. V lost 3 bases and J lost 8, with 14 bases in between. The CDR3 DNA is TGCGCCAGCAGCTCAGAGGGGAGGGGCGGCTACACCTTC. Translating it yields CASSSEGRGGYTF.

Turning to this clone: The sample contains more than one DNA sequence encoding this CDR3. The V call is TRBV28, the J call TRBJ2-2; no definite D call. Germline CDR1 is MDHEN and CDR2 is SYDVKM. The germline V and J ends were trimmed by 3 bases and 5 bases, with 4 bases remaining between them. The CDR3 has 12 residues. CDR3 nucleotide sequence: TGTGCCAGCAGTTTCCCAACCGGGGAGCTGTTTTTT. The encoded protein is CASSFPTGELFF. Looking up the rest from reference TRBV28 and TRBJ2-2 gives the full variable domain: DVKVTQSSRYLVKRTGEKVFLECVQDMDHENMFWYRQDPGLGLRLIYFSYDVKMKEKGDIPEGYSVSREKKERFSLILESASTNQTSMYLCASSFPTGELFFGEGSRLTVL.

The chain uses TRBV29-1 and TRBJ1-4; D is possibly TRBD1 (6 bases). CDR3 length: 13 amino acids. Germline V gene data show CDR1 as SQVTM and CDR2 as ANQGSEA. V lost 6 bases to trimming and J lost 11 bases, with 19 bases between them. The CDR3 coding sequence is TGCAGCGTGTATTCGGAGGGGGTCGGGAAACTGTTTTTT. It codes for CSVYSEGVGKLFF.

This clone was seen a handful of times. The chain couples TRBV27 to TRBJ2-7; D call uncertain. V was pared by 7 bases and J by 0 bases, with 10 bases between. CDR1 MNHEY and CDR2 SMNVEV come from the germline V gene (reference sequence). The CDR3 is 13 amino acids. CDR3 sequence: CASKVPNSYEQYF. The CDR3 coding sequence is TGTGCCAGCAAGGTACCAAACTCCTACGAGCAGTACTTC.

The chain combines TRBV4-2 with TRBJ2-5, with 9 positions matching TRBD1. This CDR3 is 19 amino acids long. V trimming: 1 base; J trimming: 1 base; junction bases outside the gene matches: 13. Germline CDR1 reads LGHNA; CDR2 reads YNFKEQ. The CDR3 DNA is TGTGCCAGCAGCCAAGGGCCCTACAGGGGGCCCGGTAGCCAAGAGACCCAGTACTTC. This sequence encodes CASSQGPYRGPGSQETQYF.

In its sample, this clone was seen a few times. The V call is TRBV5-1, the J call TRBJ2-1, with 12 bases that match TRBD2. This CDR3 has 16 amino acids. CDR1 and CDR2 (germline): SGHRS, YFSETQ. Trimming took 3 bases from V and 6 from J; bases not matched to a gene: 7. CDR3 bases: TGCGCCAGCAGCTACCCTAGCGGGGGGGCTTTCAATGAGCAGTTCTTC. Residues: CASSYPSGGAFNEQFF. The variable domain in full, with the rest retrieved from reference TRBV5-1 and TRBJ2-1, is KAGVTQTPRYLIKTRGQQVTLSCSPISGHRSVSWYQQTPGQGLQFLFEYFSETQRNKGNFPGRFSGRQFSNSRSEMNVSTLELGDSALYLCASSYPSGGAFNEQFFGPGTRLTVL.

This clone was found once. J is TRBJ2-3 and V is TRBV5-1, with TRBD2 identical over 7 bases. CDR3 length: 16 amino acids. Germline CDR1 reads SGHRS; CDR2 reads YFSETQ. V was pared by 7 bases and J by 1 base, with 12 bases of the junction left unmatched. The CDR3 region is CASAVGAGVGTDTQYF. The CDR3 DNA reads as TGCGCCAGCGCCGTTGGGGCGGGAGTTGGCACAGATACGCAGTATTTT.